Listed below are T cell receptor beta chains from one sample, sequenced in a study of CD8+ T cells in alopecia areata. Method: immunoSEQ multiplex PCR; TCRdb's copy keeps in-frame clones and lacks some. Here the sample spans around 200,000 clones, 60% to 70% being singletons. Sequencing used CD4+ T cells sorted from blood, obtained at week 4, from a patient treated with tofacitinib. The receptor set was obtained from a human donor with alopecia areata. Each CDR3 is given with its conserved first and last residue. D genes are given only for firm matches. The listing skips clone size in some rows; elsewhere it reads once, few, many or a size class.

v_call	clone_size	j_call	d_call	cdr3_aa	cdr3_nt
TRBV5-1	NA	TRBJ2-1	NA	CASSLVSGSYNEQFF	TGCGCCAGCAGCTTGGTGAGCGGGTCCTACAATGAGCAGTTCTTC
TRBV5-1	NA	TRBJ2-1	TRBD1	CASSEFGTDYNEQFF	TGCGCCAGCAGCGAGTTCGGGACAGATTACAATGAGCAGTTCTTC
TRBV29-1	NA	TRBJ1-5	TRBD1	CSVGDRPGEPQHF	TGCAGCGTTGGGGACAGGCCGGGGGAGCCCCAGCATTTT
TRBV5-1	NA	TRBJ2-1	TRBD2	CASSLTSGGGEQFF	TGCGCCAGCAGCTTGACTAGCGGGGGAGGTGAGCAGTTCTTC
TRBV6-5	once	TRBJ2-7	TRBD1	CASSSPRGRRYEQYF	TGTGCCAGCAGTTCACCCAGGGGGCGCAGATACGAGCAGTACTTC
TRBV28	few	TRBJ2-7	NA	CAGEGGSPPEQYF	TGTGCCGGAGAGGGTGGCAGTCCCCCCGAGCAGTACTTC
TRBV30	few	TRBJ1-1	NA	CAWSSPPEQAFF	TGTGCCTGGAGTTCACCACCCGAACAAGCTTTCTTT
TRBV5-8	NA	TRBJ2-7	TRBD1	CASSPPTGGIYEQYF	TGTGCCAGCAGCCCACCGACAGGGGGTATTTACGAGCAGTACTTC
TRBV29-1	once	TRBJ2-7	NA	CSVSGQPYHEQYF	TGCAGCGTTTCAGGACAGCCGTATCACGAGCAGTACTTC
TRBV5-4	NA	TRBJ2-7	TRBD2	CASSRNLAGGYSYEQYF	TGTGCCAGCAGCCGCAATCTAGCGGGAGGATACTCCTACGAGCAGTACTTC
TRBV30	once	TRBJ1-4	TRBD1	CAWSAGQVNEKLFF	TGTGCCTGGAGTGCTGGACAGGTTAATGAAAAACTGTTTTTT
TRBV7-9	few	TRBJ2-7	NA	CASSLVGRLTKEEQYF	TGTGCCAGCAGCTTAGTCGGGCGACTAACGAAAGAGGAGCAGTACTTC
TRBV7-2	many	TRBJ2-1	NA	CASRPGRVPYNEQFF	TGTGCCAGCAGACCCGGAAGAGTGCCTTACAATGAGCAGTTCTTC
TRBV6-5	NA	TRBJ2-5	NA	CASSSGWGGTQYF	TGTGCCAGCAGTTCCGGGTGGGGTGGGACCCAGTACTTC
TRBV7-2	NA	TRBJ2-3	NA	CASSPGGLGGDTQYF	TGTGCCAGCAGTCCCGGGGGTTTGGGGGGAGATACGCAGTATTTT
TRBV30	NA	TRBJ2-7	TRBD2	CAWTPGLAGGYEQYF	TGTGCCTGGACTCCGGGACTAGCGGGAGGCTACGAGCAGTACTTC
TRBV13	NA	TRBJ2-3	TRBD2	CASSLTHLAGTTDTQYF	TGTGCCAGCAGCTTAACCCACCTAGCGGGGACCACAGATACGCAGTATTTT
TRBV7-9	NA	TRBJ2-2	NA	CASSSSGQQNTGELFF	TGTGCCAGCAGCTCATCGGGACAACAGAACACCGGGGAGCTGTTTTTT
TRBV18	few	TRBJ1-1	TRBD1	CASSRQGTANTEAFF	TGTGCCAGCTCCCGGCAGGGGACAGCGAACACTGAAGCTTTCTTT
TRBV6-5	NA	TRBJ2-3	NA	CASSYSPSGSTDTQYF	TGTGCCAGCAGTTACTCTCCCAGCGGTAGCACAGATACGCAGTATTTT
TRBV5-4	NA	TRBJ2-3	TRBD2	CASTLTSGRPHF	TGTGCCAGCACCTTAACTAGCGGGAGGCCACATTTT
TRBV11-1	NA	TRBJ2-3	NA	CASRLPSTDTQYF	TGTGCCAGCCGCCTTCCCTCCACAGATACGCAGTATTTT
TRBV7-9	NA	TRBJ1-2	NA	CASSSTGGGYGYTF	TGTGCCAGCAGCTCCACAGGTGGTGGCTATGGCTACACCTTC
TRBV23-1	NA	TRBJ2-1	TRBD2	CASSMRREGSLRTYNEQFF	TGCGCCAGCAGTATGAGACGGGAGGGGAGCCTGAGGACCTACAATGAGCAGTTCTTC
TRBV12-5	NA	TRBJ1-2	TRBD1	CASGLRTGHYGYTF	TGTGCTAGTGGTTTGAGGACAGGGCACTATGGCTACACCTTC
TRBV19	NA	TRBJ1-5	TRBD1	CASLPLDRDNQPQHF	TGTGCCAGCCTCCCCCTGGACAGGGATAATCAGCCCCAGCATTTT
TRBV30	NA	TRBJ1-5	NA	CAWSLRAGRDQPQHF	TGTGCCTGGTCTTTACGGGCAGGGAGGGACCAGCCCCAGCATTTT
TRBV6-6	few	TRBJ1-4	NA	CASSYSGVGEKLFF	TGTGCCAGCAGTTACTCCGGGGTTGGGGAAAAACTGTTTTTT
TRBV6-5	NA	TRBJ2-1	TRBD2	CASGLAGAENEQFF	TGTGCCAGCGGACTAGCGGGAGCCGAAAATGAGCAGTTCTTC
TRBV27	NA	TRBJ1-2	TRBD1	CASSLTDRTGGYTF	TGTGCCAGCAGTCTTACAGACAGGACAGGAGGCTACACCTTC
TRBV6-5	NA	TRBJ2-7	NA	CASSTRLGEQYF	TGTGCCAGCAGTACGCGTCTGGGCGAGCAGTACTTC
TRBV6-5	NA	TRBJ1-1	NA	CASSYSGTKNTEAFF	TGTGCCAGCAGTTACTCTGGCACCAAGAACACTGAAGCTTTCTTT
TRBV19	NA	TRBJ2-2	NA	CASSIGLSHAPTGELFF	TGTGCCAGTAGTATAGGACTATCCCACGCCCCCACCGGGGAGCTGTTTTTT
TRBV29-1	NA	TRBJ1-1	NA	CSVVPRGEAFF	TGCAGCGTCGTCCCCCGGGGCGAAGCTTTCTTT
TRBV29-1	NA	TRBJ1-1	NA	CSVRVGNTEAFF	TGCAGCGTGAGGGTAGGGAACACTGAAGCTTTCTTT
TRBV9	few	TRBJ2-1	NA	CASSVGLGNEQFF	TGTGCCAGCAGCGTAGGATTGGGGAATGAGCAGTTCTTC
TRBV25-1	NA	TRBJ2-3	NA	CASRETATDTQYF	TGTGCCAGCCGAGAGACAGCCACAGATACGCAGTATTTT
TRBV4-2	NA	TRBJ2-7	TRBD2	CASSQGRAGDYEQYF	TGTGCCAGCAGCCAAGGGCGAGCGGGAGACTACGAGCAGTACTTC
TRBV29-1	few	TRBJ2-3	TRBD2	CSIRTSGTDTQYF	TGCAGCATAAGGACTAGCGGCACAGATACGCAGTATTTT
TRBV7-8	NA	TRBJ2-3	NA	CASSFTDYTQYF	TGTGCTAGCAGCTTTACGGACTATACGCAGTATTTT
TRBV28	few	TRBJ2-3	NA	CASILDGGGTQYF	TGTGCCAGCATCCTAGATGGGGGCGGTACGCAGTATTTT
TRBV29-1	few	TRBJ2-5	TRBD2	CSARGGPGETQYF	TGCAGCGCACGGGGAGGGCCGGGAGAGACCCAGTACTTC